The entry that follows covers one T cell receptor (beta chain) sequence. This specimen comes from a study of blood T cell repertoires in COVID-19. For the study at large: T cells, B-cell-depleted T cells, or PBMCs supplied cDNA or gDNA.

Original analysis: It was from reference gene primer amplification that nucleated cell counts were estimated. Here immunoSEQ multiplex PCR was the method, and the copy in TCRdb shows in-frame clones only, minus some. The DNA gave D and trimming, while V, J and clone size come from that table. Of 80,000 to 90,000 clones detected, roughly 82% appear once; the ten largest clones hold approximately 1.2%. This CDR3 has 13 amino acids. V lost 11 bases to trimming and J lost 3 bases; unmatched junction nucleotides: 6. Germline CDR1 reads SEHNR; CDR2 reads FQNEAQ (reference sequence). This receptor was obtained from an elderly woman with acute or convalescent COVID-19. The sequenced sample was peripheral blood. The rearrangement joins TRBV7-9 to TRBJ1-1, with TRBD1 matching 10 bases. This CDR3 is CAGTGTGDTEAFF. DNA of the CDR3: TGTGCCGGCACCGGGACAGGGGACACTGAAGCTTTCTTT.